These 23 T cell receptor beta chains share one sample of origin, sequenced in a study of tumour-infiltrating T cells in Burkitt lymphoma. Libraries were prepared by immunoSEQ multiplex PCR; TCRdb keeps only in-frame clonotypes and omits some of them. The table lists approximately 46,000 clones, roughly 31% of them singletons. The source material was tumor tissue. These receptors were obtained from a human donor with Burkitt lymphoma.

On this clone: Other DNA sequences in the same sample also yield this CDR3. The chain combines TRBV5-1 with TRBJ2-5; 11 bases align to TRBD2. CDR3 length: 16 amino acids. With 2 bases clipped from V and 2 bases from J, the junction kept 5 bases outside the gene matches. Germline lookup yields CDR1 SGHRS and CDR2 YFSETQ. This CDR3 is CASSLGLAGGQETQYF. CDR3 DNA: TGCGCCAGCAGCTTAGGCCTAGCGGGGGGTCAAGAGACCCAGTACTTC. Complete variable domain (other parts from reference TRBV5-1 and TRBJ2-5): KAGVTQTPRYLIKTRGQQVTLSCSPISGHRSVSWYQQTPGQGLQFLFEYFSETQRNKGNFPGRFSGRQFSNSRSEMNVSTLELGDSALYLCASSLGLAGGQETQYFGPGTRLLVL.

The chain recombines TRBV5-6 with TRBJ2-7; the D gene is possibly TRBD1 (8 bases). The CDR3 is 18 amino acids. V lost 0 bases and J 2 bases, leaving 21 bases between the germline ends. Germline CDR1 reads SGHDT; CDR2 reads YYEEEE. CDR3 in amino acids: CASSLAGSGTGLTYEQYF. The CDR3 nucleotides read TGTGCCAGCAGCTTGGCCGGGAGCGGGACAGGCCTTACCTACGAGCAGTACTTC.

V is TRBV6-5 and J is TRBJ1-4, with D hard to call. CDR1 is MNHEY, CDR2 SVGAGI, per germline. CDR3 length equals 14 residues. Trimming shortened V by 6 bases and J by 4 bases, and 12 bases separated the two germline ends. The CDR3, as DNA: TGTGCCAGCAGACCCCTAACGGGTAATGAAAAACTGTTTTTT. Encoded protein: CASRPLTGNEKLFF.

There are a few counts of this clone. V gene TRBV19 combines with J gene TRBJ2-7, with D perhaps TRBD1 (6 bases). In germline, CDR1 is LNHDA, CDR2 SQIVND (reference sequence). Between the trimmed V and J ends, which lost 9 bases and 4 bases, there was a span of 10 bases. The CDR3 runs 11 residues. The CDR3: CASATGYEQYF. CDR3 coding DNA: TGTGCCAGCGCAACAGGGTACGAGCAGTACTTC.

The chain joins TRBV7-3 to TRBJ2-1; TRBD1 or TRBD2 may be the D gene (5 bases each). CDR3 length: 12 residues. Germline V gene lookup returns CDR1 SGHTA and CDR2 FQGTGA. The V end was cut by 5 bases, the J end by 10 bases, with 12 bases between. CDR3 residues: CASSARGGEQFF. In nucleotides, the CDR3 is TGTGCCAGCAGCGCTAGGGGCGGGGAGCAGTTCTTC.

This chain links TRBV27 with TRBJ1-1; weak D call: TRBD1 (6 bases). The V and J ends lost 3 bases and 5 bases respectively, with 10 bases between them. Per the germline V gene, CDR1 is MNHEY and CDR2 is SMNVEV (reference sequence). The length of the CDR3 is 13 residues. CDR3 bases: TGTGCCAGCAGTTTTCCAGGGGAAACTGAAGCTTTCTTT. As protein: CASSFPGETEAFF.

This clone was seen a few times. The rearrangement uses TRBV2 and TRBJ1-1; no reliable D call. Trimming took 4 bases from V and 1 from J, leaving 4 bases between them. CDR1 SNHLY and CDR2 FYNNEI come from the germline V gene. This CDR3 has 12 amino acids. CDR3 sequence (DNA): TGTGCCAGCAGTGCAGAGAACACTGAAGCTTTCTTT. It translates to CASSAENTEAFF.

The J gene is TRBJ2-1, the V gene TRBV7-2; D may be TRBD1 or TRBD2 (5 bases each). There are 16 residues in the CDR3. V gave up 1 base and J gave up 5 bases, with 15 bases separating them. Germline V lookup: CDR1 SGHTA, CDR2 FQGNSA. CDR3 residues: CASSLEGTTVNNEQFF. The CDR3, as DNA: TGTGCCAGCAGCTTAGAGGGGACGACAGTCAACAATGAGCAGTTCTTC.

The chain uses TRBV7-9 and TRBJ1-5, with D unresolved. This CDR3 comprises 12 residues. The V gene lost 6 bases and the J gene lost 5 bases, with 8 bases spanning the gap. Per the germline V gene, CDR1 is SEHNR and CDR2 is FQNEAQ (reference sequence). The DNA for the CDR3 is TGTGCCAGCAGTTTCTCTGATCAGCCCCAGCATTTT. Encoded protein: CASSFSDQPQHF.

In DNA form, the CDR3 reads TGTGCCAGCACCTACGGAGGACCCTCCCTTAGGGGCTACACCTTC. It encodes CASTYGGPSLRGYTF. The V call is TRBV7-9, the J call TRBJ1-2; D is unresolved. Trimming took off 7 bases at V and 8 bases at J, with 23 bases between the two ends. Germline-derived CDR1 and CDR2 are SEHNR and FQNEAQ (reference sequence). This CDR3 has 15 residues.

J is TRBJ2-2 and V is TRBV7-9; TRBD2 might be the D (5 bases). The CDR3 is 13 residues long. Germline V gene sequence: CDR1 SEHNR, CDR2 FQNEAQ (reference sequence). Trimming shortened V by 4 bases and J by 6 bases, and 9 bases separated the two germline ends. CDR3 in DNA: TGTGCCAGCAGCTCGCGGGCCTCCGGGGAGCTGTTTTTT. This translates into CASSSRASGELFF. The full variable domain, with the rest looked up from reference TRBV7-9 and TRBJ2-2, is DTGVSQNPRHKITKRGQNVTFRCDPISEHNRLYWYRQTLGQGPEFLTYFQNEAQLEKSRLLSDRFSAERPKGSFSTLEIQRTEQGDSAMYLCASSSRASGELFFGEGSRLTVL.

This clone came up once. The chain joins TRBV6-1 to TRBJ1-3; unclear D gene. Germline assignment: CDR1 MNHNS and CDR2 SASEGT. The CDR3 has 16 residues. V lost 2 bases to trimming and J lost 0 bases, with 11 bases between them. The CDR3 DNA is TGTGCCAGCAGTGAAATAAACATACCCTCTGGAAACACCATATATTTT. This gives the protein CASSEINIPSGNTIYF.

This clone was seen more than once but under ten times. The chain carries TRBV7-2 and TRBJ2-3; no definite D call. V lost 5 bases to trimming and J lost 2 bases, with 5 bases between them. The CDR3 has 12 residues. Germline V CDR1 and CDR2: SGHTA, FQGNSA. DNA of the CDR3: TGTGCCAGCAGCCTCCTCACAGATACGCAGTATTTT. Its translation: CASSLLTDTQYF. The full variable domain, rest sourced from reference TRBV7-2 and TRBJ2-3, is GAGVSQSPSNKVTEKGKDVELRCDPISGHTALYWYRQSLGQGLEFLIYFQGNSAPDKSGLPSDRFSAERTGGSVSTLTIQRTQQEDSAVYLCASSLLTDTQYFGPGTRLTVL.

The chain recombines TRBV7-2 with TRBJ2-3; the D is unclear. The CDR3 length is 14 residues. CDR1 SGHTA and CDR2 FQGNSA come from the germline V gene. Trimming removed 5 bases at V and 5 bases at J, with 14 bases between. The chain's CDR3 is CASSPRYGVDTQYF. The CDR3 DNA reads TGTGCCAGCAGCCCCCGATACGGTGTAGATACGCAGTATTTT.

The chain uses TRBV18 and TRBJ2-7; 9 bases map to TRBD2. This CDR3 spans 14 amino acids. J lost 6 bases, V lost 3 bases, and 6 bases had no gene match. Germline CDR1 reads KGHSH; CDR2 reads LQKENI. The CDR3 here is CASSPRGGHFEQYF. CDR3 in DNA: TGTGCCAGCTCACCGCGGGGGGGCCATTTCGAGCAGTACTTC. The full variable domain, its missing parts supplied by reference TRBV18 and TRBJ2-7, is NAGVMQNPRHLVRRRGQEARLRCSPMKGHSHVYWYRQLPEEGLKFMVYLQKENIIDESGMPKERFSAEFPKEGPSILRIQQVVRGDSAAYFCASSPRGGHFEQYFGPGTRLTVT.

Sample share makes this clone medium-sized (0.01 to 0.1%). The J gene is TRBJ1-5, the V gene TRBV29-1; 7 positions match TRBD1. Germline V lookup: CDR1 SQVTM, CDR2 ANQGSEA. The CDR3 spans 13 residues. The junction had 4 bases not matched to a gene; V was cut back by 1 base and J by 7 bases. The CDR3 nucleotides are TGCAGCGTTGAAGGACAGGGAGGCCAGCCCCAGCATTTT. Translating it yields CSVEGQGGQPQHF.

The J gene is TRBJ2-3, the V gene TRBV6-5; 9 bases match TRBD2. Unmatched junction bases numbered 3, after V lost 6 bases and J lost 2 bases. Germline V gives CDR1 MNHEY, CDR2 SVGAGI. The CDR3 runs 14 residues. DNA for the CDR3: TGTGCCAGCAGGCCGGGACTAGCCACAGATACGCAGTATTTT. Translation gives CASRPGLATDTQYF.

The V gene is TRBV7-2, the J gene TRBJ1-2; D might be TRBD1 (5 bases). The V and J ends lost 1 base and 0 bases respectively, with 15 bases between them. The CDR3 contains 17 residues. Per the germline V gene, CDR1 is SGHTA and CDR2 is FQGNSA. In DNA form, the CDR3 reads TGTGCCAGCAGCTTAGTACCCGGGACGGCAGCTAACTATGGCTACACCTTC. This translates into CASSLVPGTAANYGYTF.

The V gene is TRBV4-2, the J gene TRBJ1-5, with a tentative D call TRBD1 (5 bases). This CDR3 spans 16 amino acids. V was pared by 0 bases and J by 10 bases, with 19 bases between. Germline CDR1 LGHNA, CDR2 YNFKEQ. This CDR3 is CASSQDPGTLLQPQHF. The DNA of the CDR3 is TGTGCCAGCAGCCAAGATCCAGGGACCCTGCTCCAACCCCAGCATTTT.

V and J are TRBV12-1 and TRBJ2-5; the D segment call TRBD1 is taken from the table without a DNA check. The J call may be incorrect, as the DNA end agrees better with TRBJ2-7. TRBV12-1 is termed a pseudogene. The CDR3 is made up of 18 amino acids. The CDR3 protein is CASSFGRDRVMGAYEQYF. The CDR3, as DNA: TGTGCCAGCAGCTTTGGTAGGGACAGGGTCATGGGGGCCTACGAGCAGTACTTC.

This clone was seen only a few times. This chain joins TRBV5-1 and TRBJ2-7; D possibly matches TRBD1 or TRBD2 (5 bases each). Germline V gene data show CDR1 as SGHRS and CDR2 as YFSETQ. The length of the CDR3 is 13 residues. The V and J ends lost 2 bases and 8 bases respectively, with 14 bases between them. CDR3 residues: CASSFDSGLQQYF. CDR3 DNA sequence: TGCGCCAGCAGCTTTGACTCGGGGCTTCAGCAGTACTTC.

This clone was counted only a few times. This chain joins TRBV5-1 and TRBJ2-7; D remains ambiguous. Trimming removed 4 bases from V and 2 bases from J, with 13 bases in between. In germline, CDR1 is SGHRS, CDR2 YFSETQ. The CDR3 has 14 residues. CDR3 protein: CASSATGPTYEQYF. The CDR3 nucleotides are TGCGCCAGCAGCGCCACCGGGCCGACCTACGAGCAGTACTTC.

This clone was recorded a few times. As DNA, the CDR3 is TGTGCCAGCAGTGAAGGGGGACAGGGGAATTCACCCCTCCACTTT. It translates to CASSEGGQGNSPLHF. The chain is built from TRBV2 and TRBJ1-6; 10 bases agree with TRBD1. Germline CDR1 reads SNHLY; CDR2 reads FYNNEI. Trimming cost V 1 base and J 7 bases; bases outside gene matches: 1. CDR3 size: 15 residues. Full variable domain (rest looked up from reference TRBV2 and TRBJ1-6): EPEVTQTPSHQVTQMGQEVILRCVPISNHLYFYWYRQILGQKVEFLVSFYNNEISEKSEIFDDQFSVERPDGSNFTLKIRSTKLEDSAMYFCASSEGGQGNSPLHFGNGTRLTVT.